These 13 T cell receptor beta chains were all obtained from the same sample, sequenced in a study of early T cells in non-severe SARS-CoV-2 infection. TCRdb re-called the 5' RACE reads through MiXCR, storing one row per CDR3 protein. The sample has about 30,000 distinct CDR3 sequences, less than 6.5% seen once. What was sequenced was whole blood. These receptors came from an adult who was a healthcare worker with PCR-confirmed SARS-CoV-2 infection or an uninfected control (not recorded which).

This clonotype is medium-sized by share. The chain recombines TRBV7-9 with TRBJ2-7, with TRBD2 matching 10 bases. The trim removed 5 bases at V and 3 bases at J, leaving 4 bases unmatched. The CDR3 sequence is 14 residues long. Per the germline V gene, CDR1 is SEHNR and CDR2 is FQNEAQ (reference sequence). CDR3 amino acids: CASSVGLANYEQYF. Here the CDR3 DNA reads TGTGCCAGCAGCGTGGGACTAGCGAACTACGAGCAGTACTTC.

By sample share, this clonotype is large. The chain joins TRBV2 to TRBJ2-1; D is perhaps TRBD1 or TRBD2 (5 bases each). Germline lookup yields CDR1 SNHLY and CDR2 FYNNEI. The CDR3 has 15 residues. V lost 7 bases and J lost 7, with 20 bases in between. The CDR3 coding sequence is TGTGCCAGCACTCTACGGGACCCTTGGAGGAATGAGCAGTTCTTC. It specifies CASTLRDPWRNEQFF.

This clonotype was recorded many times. The CDR3 protein is CASSYGPTYSYEQYF. The CDR3 nucleotides are TGTGCCAGCAGTTACGGGCCGACCTATTCCTACGAGCAGTACTTC. This chain connects TRBV6-5 to TRBJ2-7; unclear D gene. V lost 2 bases and J lost 1, with 12 bases in between. Germline V lookup: CDR1 MNHEY, CDR2 SVGAGI. There are 15 residues in the CDR3.

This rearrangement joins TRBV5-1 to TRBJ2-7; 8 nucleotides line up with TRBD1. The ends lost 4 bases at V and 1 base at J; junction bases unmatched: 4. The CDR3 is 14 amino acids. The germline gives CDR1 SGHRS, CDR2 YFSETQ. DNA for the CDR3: TGCGCCAGCAGCCGGACAGGGCTTTCCTACGAGCAGTACTTC. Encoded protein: CASSRTGLSYEQYF.

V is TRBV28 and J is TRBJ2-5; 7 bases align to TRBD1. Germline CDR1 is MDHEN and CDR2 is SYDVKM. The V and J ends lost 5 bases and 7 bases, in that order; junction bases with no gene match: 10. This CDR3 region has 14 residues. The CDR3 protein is CASSTGTAKGTQYF. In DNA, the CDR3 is TGTGCCAGCAGTACAGGGACAGCAAAAGGGACCCAGTACTTC.

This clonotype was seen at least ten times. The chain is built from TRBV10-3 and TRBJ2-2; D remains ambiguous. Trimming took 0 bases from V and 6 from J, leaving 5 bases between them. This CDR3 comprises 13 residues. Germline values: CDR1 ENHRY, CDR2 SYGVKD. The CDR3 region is CAISESGAGELFF. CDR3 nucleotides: TGTGCCATCAGTGAGTCTGGAGCCGGGGAGCTGTTTTTT.

The CDR3 loop reads CASSLGGDTKNIQYF. The CDR3 nucleotides are TGTGCCAGCAGTTTGGGAGGGGACACCAAAAACATTCAGTACTTC. This chain connects TRBV28 to TRBJ2-4; D may be TRBD2 (7 bases). Germline V gene data show CDR1 as MDHEN and CDR2 as SYDVKM. Trimming pared 3 bases from V and 2 bases from J, leaving 11 bases between. The CDR3 totals 15 residues.

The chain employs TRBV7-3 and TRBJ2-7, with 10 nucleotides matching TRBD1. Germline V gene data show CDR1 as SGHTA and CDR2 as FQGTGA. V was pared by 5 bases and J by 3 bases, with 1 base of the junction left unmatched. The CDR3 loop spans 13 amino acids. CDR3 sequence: CASSRTGGYEQYF. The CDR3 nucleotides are TGTGCCAGCAGCAGGACAGGGGGCTACGAGCAGTACTTC.

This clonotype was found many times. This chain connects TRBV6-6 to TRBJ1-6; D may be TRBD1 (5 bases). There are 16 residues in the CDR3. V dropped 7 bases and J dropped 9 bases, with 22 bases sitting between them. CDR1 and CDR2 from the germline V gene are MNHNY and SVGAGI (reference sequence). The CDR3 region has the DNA TGTGCCAGCACCTCCTATGGGGGAGGGGATCGTTCACCCCTCCACTTT. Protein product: CASTSYGGGDRSPLHF.

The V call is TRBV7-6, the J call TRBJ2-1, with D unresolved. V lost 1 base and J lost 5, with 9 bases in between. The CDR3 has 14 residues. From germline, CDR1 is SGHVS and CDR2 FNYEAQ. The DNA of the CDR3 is TGTGCCAGCAGCTTAGGGCTCCCCAACAATGAGCAGTTCTTC. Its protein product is CASSLGLPNNEQFF.

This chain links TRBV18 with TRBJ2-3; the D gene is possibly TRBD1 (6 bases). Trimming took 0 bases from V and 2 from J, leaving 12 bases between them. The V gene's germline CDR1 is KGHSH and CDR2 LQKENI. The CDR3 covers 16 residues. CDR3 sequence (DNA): TGTGCCAGCTCACCACCGGTGGGGGCAGCCACAGATACGCAGTATTTT. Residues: CASSPPVGAATDTQYF. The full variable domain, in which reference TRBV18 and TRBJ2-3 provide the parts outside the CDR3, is NAGVMQNPRHLVRRRGQEARLRCSPMKGHSHVYWYRQLPEEGLKFMVYLQKENIIDESGMPKERFSAEFPKEGPSILRIQQVVRGDSAAYFCASSPPVGAATDTQYFGPGTRLTVL.

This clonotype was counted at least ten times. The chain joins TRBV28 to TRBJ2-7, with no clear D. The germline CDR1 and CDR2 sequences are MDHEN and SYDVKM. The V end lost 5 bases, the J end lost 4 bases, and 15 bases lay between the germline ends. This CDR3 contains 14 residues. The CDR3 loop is CASSPTRTVYEQYF. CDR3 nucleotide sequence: TGTGCCAGCAGTCCAACTCGGACGGTTTACGAGCAGTACTTC. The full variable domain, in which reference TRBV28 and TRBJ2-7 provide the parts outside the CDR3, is DVKVTQSSRYLVKRTGEKVFLECVQDMDHENMFWYRQDPGLGLRLIYFSYDVKMKEKGDIPEGYSVSREKKERFSLILESASTNQTSMYLCASSPTRTVYEQYFGPGTRLTVT.

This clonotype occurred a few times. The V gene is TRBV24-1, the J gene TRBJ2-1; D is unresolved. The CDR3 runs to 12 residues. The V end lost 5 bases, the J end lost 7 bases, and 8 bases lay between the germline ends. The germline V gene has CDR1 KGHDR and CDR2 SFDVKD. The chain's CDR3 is CATSGIGNEQFF. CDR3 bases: TGTGCCACCAGTGGAATTGGGAATGAGCAGTTCTTC.